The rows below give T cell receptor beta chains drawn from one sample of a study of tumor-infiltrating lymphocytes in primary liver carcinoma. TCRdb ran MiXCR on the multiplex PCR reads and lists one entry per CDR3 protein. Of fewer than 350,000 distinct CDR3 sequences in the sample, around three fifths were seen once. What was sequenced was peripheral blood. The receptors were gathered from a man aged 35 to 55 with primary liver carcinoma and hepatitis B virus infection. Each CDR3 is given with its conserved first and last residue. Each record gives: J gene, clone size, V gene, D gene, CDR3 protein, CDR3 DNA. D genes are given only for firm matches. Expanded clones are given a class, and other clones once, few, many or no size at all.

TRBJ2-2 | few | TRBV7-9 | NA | CASSQTPNTGELFF | TGTGCCAGCAGCCAAACACCGAACACCGGGGAGCTGTTTTTT
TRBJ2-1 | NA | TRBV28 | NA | CASSLSGLVGNEQSF | TGTGCCAGCAGTTTATCGGGCCTGGTGGGGAATGAGCAGTCCTTC
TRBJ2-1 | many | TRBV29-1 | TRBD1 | CSVTMTGMNNEQFF | TGCAGCGTTACCATGACAGGGATGAACAATGAGCAGTTCTTC
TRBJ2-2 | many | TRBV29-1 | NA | CSVRRGTNTGELFF | TGCAGCGTTAGGAGAGGGACGAACACCGGGGAGCTGTTTTTT
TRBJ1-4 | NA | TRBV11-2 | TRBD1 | CASSLRGLTNEKLFF | TGTGCCAGCAGCTTAAGGGGGCTCACTAATGAAAAACTGTTTTTT
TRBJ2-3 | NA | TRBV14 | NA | CASSQCGLNTQYF | TGTGCCAGCAGCCAATGCGGGTTGAATACGCAGTATTTT
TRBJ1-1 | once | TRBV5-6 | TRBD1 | CSSSWRDSRAFF | TGTTCCAGCAGCTGGAGGGACAGTCGGGCTTTCTTT
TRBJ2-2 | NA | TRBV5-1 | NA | CASNPRVGKNTGELFF | TGCGCCAGCAACCCCAGGGTGGGCAAGAACACCGGGGAGCTGTTTTTT
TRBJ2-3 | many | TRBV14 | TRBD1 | CASSPTGEGSRDTQYF | TGTGCCAGCAGCCCGACAGGGGAAGGATCTAGGGATACGCAGTATTTT
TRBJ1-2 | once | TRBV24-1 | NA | CATIDGVGYTF | TGTGCCACCATTGATGGGGTTGGCTACACCTTC
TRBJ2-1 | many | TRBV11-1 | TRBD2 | CASSLAWGSGRAGSSYNEQFF | TGTGCCAGCAGCTTAGCGTGGGGTAGTGGGAGGGCGGGCAGCTCCTACAATGAGCAGTTCTTC
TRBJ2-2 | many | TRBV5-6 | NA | CASTIGSLNTGELFF | TGTGCCAGCACCATTGGATCCCTGAACACCGGGGAGCTGTTTTTT
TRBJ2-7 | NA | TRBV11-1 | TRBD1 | CASSQDESGTGGREEQYF | TGTGCCAGCAGCCAAGACGAGTCCGGGACAGGGGGTCGTGAAGAGCAGTACTTC
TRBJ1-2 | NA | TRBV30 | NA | CAEHPQSVTNGYTF | TGTGCCGAACATCCCCAATCAGTAACCAATGGCTACACCTTC
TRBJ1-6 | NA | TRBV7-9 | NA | CASSLDAKGNSPLHF | TGTGCCAGCAGCTTAGACGCCAAGGGGAATTCACCCCTCCACTTT
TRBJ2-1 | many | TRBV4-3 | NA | CASSQSQSSYNEQFF | TGCGCCAGCAGCCAATCCCAGAGCTCCTACAATGAGCAGTTCTTC
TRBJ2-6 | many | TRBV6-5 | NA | CACKEKPGHLSSGANVLTF | TGTGCCTGCAAGGAGAAACCGGGACACCTGAGCTCTGGGGCCAACGTCCTGACTTTC
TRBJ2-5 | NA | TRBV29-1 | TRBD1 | CSLEDQGANEETQYF | TGCAGCCTTGAAGACCAGGGGGCAAACGAGGAGACCCAGTACTTC
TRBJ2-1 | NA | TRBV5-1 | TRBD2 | CASSGWVAGTSGEQFF | TGCGCCAGCAGCGGGTGGGTAGCGGGAACATCGGGTGAGCAATTCTTC
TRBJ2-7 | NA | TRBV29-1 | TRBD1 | CSVRQGFSEKYF | TGCAGCGTCAGACAGGGTTTTAGCGAGAAGTACTTC
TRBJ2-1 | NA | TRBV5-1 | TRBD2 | CASSLGTRTYNEQFF | TGCGCCAGCAGCTTGGGGACTAGAACCTACAATGAGCAGTTCTTC
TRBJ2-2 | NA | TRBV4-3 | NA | CASSNVLGKSFNGVLFF | TGCGCCAGCAGCAACGTATTGGGGAAGTCCTTTAACGGGGTGCTGTTTTTT
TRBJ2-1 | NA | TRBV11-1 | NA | CTSSLSRSTVGYNEQFF | TGTACCAGCAGCTTAAGCAGGTCAACAGTAGGGTACAATGAGCAGTTCTTC
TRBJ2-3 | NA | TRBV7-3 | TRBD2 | CASSLGTSGMMDTQYF | TGTGCCAGCAGCTTAGGGACTAGCGGGATGATGGATACGCAGTATTTT
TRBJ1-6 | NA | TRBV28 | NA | CASREENDSPLHF | TGTGCCAGCAGGGAAGAGAACGATTCACCCCTCCACTTT
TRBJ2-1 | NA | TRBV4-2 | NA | CARSQELLAPYNEQFF | TGTGCCAGGAGCCAAGAACTTCTAGCCCCGTACAATGAGCAGTTCTTC
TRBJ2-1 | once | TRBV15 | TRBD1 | CATSRQGAGYNEQFF | TGTGCCACCAGCAGACAGGGGGCTGGGTACAATGAGCAGTTCTTC
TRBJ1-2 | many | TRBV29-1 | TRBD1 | CSVGQETYGYTF | TGCAGCGTGGGACAGGAGACATATGGCTACACCTTC
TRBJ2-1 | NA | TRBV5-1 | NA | CASSLELESSYNEQFF | TGCGCCAGTAGCTTGGAACTAGAGAGCTCCTACAATGAGCAGTTCTTC
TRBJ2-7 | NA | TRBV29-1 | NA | CSVVRWGDEQYF | TGCAGCGTTGTGAGATGGGGCGACGAGCAGTACTTC
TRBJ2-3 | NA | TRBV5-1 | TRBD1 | CASSRGQGEGTDTQYF | TGCGCCAGCAGCCGCGGACAGGGAGAAGGCACAGATACACAGTATTTT
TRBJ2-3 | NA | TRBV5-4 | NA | CASSSPGDDTQYF | TGTGCCAGCAGCTCGCCCGGGGACGATACGCAGTATTTT
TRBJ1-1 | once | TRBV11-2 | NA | CATNTLQGLGEAFF | TGTGCCACCAATACTCTTCAGGGGTTAGGGGAAGCTTTCTTT
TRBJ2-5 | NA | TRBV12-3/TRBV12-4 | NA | CASSLGQGLETQYF | TGTGCCAGCAGTTTAGGGCAGGGGTTGGAGACCCAGTACTTC
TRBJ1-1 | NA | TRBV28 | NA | CASSLLSQGGTEAFF | TGTGCCAGCAGTTTACTCAGCCAGGGTGGGACTGAAGCTTTCTTT
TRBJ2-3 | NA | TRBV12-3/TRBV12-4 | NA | CASSSEDTQYF | TGTGCCAGCAGTTCGGAGGATACGCAGTATTTT
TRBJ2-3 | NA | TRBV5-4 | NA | CASSFPETPTDTQYF | TGTGCCAGCAGCTTTCCAGAAACCCCCACAGATACGCAGTATTTT
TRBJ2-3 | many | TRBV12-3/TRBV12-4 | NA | CASSFSGYTDTQYF | TGTGCCAGCAGTTTTAGCGGATACACAGATACGCAGTATTTT
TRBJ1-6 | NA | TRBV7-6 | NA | CASSIRDPYNSPLHF | TGTGCCAGCAGCATCCGGGACCCATATAATTCACCCCTCCACTTT
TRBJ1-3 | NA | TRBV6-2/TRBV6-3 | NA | CASSYELAGRAGNTIYF | TGTGCCAGCAGTTACGAGCTTGCAGGACGGGCTGGAAACACCATATATTTT
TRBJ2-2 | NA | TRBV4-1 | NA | CASSQVATTGKLFF | TGCGCCAGCAGCCAAGTTGCCACCACCGGGAAGCTGTTTTTT
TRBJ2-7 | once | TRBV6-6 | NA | CASSLRKGAGWGQYF | TGTGCCAGCAGCCTCCGTAAGGGCGCAGGATGGGGGCAGTACTTC
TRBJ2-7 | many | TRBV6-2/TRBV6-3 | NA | CASSYRITSSEQYF | TGTGCCAGCAGTTACAGAATAACTAGCTCCGAGCAGTACTTC
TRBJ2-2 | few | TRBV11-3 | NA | CASNLVSSRGTGELFF | TGTGCCAGCAACTTAGTGTCTAGCCGAGGGACCGGGGAGCTGTTTTTT
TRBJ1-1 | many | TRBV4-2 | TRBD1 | CASSQEITGDTEAFF | TGTGCCAGCAGCCAGGAGATAACAGGGGACACTGAAGCTTTCTTT
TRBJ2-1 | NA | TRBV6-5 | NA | CASSYSWTATYSEQFF | TGTGCTAGCAGTTACTCATGGACAGCGACCTACAGTGAGCAGTTCTTC
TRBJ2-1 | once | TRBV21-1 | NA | CTSPGGGYNEQFF | TGTACCAGTCCGGGGGGAGGGTACAATGAGCAGTTCTTC
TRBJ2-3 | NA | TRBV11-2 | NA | CTSSWASTLDTQYF | TGTACCAGCTCGTGGGCTAGCACTTTGGATACGCAGTATTTT
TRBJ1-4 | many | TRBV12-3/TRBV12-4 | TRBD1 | CASSPGRTGPIF | TGTGCCAGCAGTCCTGGGCGGACAGGGCCCATTTTT
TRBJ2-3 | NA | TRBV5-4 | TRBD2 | CACSPGLAGTDTQYF | TGTGCCTGCAGCCCGGGACTAGCGGGAACAGATACGCAGTATTTT
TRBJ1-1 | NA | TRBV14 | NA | CGSSQYSGTEAFF | TGTGGCAGCAGCCAGTATAGTGGGACTGAAGCTTTCTTT
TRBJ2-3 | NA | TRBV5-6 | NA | CASSAGFGTLGFERYF | TGTGCCAGCAGCGCCGGTTTCGGGACTCTCGGGTTCGAGCGCTATTTT
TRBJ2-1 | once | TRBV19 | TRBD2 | CARSFGPLPRLAGANEQFF | TGTGCCAGATCCTTCGGCCCCCTGCCAAGACTAGCGGGAGCAAATGAGCAGTTCTTC